This entry lists 7 T cell receptor beta chains sequenced from one sample in a study of cytomegalovirus exposure and HLA in healthy donors. PCR used 60 Vbeta primers and 13 Jbeta primers. The repertoire was sequenced with immunoSEQ multiplex PCR; TCRdb's copy has only in-frame clones and lacks some. With approximately 130,000 clones in the sample, the ten largest clones hold 2%. The sequenced sample was PBMCs. Source of these receptors: a woman aged 60-75 years in good health and CMV-seronegative.

The chain links TRBV30 to TRBJ2-7; tentatively, D is TRBD1 (6 bases). This CDR3 region has 14 residues. The germline V and J ends were trimmed by 1 base and 0 bases, with 10 bases remaining between them. CDR1 is GTSNPN and CDR2 is SVGIG in the germline V gene (reference sequence). CDR3 region: CAWSGTDFSYEQYF. CDR3 nucleotide sequence: TGTGCCTGGAGTGGGACAGACTTCTCCTACGAGCAGTACTTC.

The chain uses TRBV29-1 and TRBJ1-1; the match to TRBD1 covers 8 bases. The CDR3 sequence is 15 residues long. Germline V gene data show CDR1 as SQVTM and CDR2 as ANQGSEA. Trimming removed 0 bases from V and 8 bases from J; junction bases left unmatched: 11. The chain's CDR3 is CSVEDLPGQETEAFF. The CDR3 DNA reads TGCAGCGTTGAAGACCTACCGGGACAGGAGACGGAAGCTTTCTTT.

The rearrangement joins TRBV29-1 to TRBJ1-1, with 8 bases fitting TRBD1. V trimming: 3 bases; J trimming: 4 bases; junction bases outside the gene matches: 10. Germline V gene data show CDR1 as SQVTM and CDR2 as ANQGSEA. The CDR3 length is 15 residues. As DNA, the CDR3 is TGCAGCGTTGACGGCCAGGGGGCGGTTAGCACTGAAGCTTTCTTT. Its protein product is CSVDGQGAVSTEAFF.

The CDR3 spells CSARAYEQYF. The CDR3 DNA follows: TGCAGTGCCCGCGCCTACGAGCAGTACTTC. V gene TRBV20-1 combines with J gene TRBJ2-7; D is unresolved. V shed 6 bases and J shed 2 bases, with 5 bases lying between them. In germline, CDR1 is DFQATT, CDR2 SNEGSKA (reference sequence). This CDR3 comprises 10 residues.

The chain joins TRBV7-3 to TRBJ2-6; D possibly corresponds to TRBD2 (6 bases). V was cut by 1 base and J by 1 base, with 8 bases left in between. The CDR3 has 16 amino acids. The germline V gene has CDR1 SGHTA and CDR2 FQGTGA. CDR3 DNA sequence: TGTGCCAGCAGCTTAAATGGAGGGTCTGGGGCCAACGTCCTGACTTTC. Its translation is CASSLNGGSGANVLTF.

This clone is labeled medium-sized based on frequency. This chain connects TRBV2 to TRBJ1-4; 7 bases agree with TRBD1. This CDR3 is built from 12 residues. Germline loops: CDR1 SNHLY, CDR2 FYNNEI. V shed 6 bases and J 7 bases; nucleotides not matched to a gene: 2. CDR3 sequence reads: CASRRQGEKLFF. The CDR3, as DNA: TGTGCCAGCAGAAGACAGGGTGAAAAACTGTTTTTT. The variable domain in full, completed from reference TRBV2 and TRBJ1-4, reads EPEVTQTPSHQVTQMGQEVILRCVPISNHLYFYWYRQILGQKVEFLVSFYNNEISEKSEIFDDQFSVERPDGSNFTLKIRSTKLEDSAMYFCASRRQGEKLFFGSGTQLSVL.

The chain recombines TRBV2 with TRBJ2-2; the D gene is possibly TRBD1 (6 bases). The CDR3 is 18 amino acids. Between the trimmed V and J ends, which lost 7 bases and 7 bases, there was a span of 28 bases. The germline V gene encodes CDR1 SNHLY and CDR2 FYNNEI. CDR3 sequence reads: CASIPRDTGHQTSGELFF. The CDR3 nucleotides are TGTGCCAGCATCCCCAGGGATACGGGACACCAAACCAGCGGGGAGCTGTTTTTT.